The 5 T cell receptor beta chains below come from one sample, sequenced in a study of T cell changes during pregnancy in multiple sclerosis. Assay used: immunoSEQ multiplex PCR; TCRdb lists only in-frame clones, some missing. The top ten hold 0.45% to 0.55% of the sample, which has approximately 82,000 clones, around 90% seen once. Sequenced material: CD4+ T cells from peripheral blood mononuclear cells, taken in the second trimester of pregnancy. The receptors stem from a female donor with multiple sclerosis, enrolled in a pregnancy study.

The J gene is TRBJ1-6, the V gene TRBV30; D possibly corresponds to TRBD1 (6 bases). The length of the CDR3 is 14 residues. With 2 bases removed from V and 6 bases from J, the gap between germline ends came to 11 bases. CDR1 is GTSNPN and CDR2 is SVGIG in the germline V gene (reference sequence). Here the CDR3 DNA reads TGTGCCTGGAGTCTGACAGGAGGTAATTCACCCCTCCACTTT. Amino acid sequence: CAWSLTGGNSPLHF.

CDR3 nucleotides: TGTGCCAGCAGCTTAGCCCCATCGGGTAGCGGGGAGGACATTCAGTACTTC. This gives the protein CASSLAPSGSGEDIQYF. The chain employs TRBV7-2 and TRBJ2-4; 8 nucleotides agree with TRBD2. V shed 0 bases and J 8 bases; nucleotides not matched to a gene: 12. Germline V gene lookup returns CDR1 SGHTA and CDR2 FQGNSA. This CDR3 has 17 amino acids.

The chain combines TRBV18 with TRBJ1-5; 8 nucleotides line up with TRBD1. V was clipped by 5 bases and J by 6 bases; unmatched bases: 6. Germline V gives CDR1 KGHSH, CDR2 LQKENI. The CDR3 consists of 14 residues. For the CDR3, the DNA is TGTGCCAGCTCAAGCACAGGGGGTGCTCAGCCCCAGCATTTT. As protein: CASSSTGGAQPQHF.

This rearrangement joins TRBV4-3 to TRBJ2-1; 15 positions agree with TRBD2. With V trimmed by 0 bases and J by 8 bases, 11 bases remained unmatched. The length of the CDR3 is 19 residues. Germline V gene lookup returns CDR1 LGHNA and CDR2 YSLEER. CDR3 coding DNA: TGCGCCAGCAGCCAAGAGCCGGGACTAGCGGGGGGCATCGGCGATGAGCAGTTCTTC. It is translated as CASSQEPGLAGGIGDEQFF.

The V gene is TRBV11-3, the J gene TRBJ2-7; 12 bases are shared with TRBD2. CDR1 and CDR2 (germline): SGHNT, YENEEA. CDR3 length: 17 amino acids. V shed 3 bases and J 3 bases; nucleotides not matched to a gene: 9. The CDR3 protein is CASSLRASGGGHYEQYF. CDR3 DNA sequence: TGTGCCAGCAGCTTGCGGGCTAGCGGGGGGGGACACTACGAGCAGTACTTC.